A single sample gave rise to the 8 T cell receptor beta chains below, sequenced in a study of blood T cell repertoires in COVID-19. The protocol was immunoSEQ multiplex PCR, while the TCRdb copy is restricted to in-frame clones and leaves out a portion. The top ten hold about 7.3% of the sample, which has about 66,000 clones, approximately 91% seen once. Specimen: peripheral blood. These receptors were obtained from a human donor in a cohort sampled during active COVID-19.

CDR3 DNA sequence: TGTGCCAGCAGAACACCTGGGACTAGTGTACACGAGCAGTTCTTC. This sequence encodes CASRTPGTSVHEQFF. The chain employs TRBV7-2 and TRBJ2-1; 8 bases map to TRBD2. Unmatched junction bases numbered 14, after V lost 6 bases and J lost 10 bases. CDR3 length: 15 residues. In germline, CDR1 is SGHTA, CDR2 FQGNSA.

The chain links TRBV18 to TRBJ2-5; a weak D match, TRBD2 (6 bases). Germline loops: CDR1 KGHSH, CDR2 LQKENI. The CDR3 is 17 amino acids. The germline V and J ends were trimmed by 6 bases and 5 bases, with 25 bases remaining between them. The CDR3 region has the DNA TGTGCCAGCTCCCTATCATCTGGCCGGGGACTGTGGGAGACCCAGTACTTC. This codes for CASSLSSGRGLWETQYF.

V gene TRBV15 combines with J gene TRBJ2-7; the match to TRBD2 covers 8 bases. Germline V gene data show CDR1 as LNHNV and CDR2 as YYDKDF (reference sequence). The ends lost 5 bases at V and 2 bases at J; junction bases unmatched: 2. The CDR3 loop spans 13 amino acids. Written as DNA, the CDR3 is TGTGCCACCAGCCGGGGACTAGCCTACGAGCAGTACTTC. Amino acids: CATSRGLAYEQYF.

This clone was seen only a few times. The chain uses TRBV3-1 (or the pseudogene TRBV3-2) and TRBJ1-5, with 7 positions matching TRBD1. CDR1 LGHDT and CDR2 YNNKEL come from the germline V gene (reference sequence). Losses at the gene ends were 1 base for V and 9 bases for J; bases not matched to a gene: 9. This CDR3 spans 15 amino acids. The CDR3 nucleotides are TGTGCCAGCAGCCAAGGGCCGGGACAGCCAAGGCCCCAGCATTTT. As protein: CASSQGPGQPRPQHF.

This sequence joins TRBV4-3 and TRBJ1-1; TRBD1 matches at 7 bases. This CDR3 has 16 residues. CDR1 is LGHNA, CDR2 YSLEER, per germline. The junction had 10 bases not matched to a gene; V was cut back by 2 bases and J by 4 bases. The chain's CDR3 is CASSQIRETGFTEAFF. Written as DNA, the CDR3 is TGCGCCAGCAGCCAAATCAGGGAGACAGGGTTCACTGAAGCTTTCTTT.

The chain carries TRBV6-6 and TRBJ2-1, with D maybe TRBD2 (5 bases). CDR3 size: 16 residues. V gave up 8 bases and J gave up 0 bases, with 17 bases separating them. Germline CDR1 and CDR2: MNHNY and SVGAGI (reference sequence). The CDR3 protein is CASFSVQSLSYNEQFF. As DNA, the CDR3 is TGTGCCAGCTTTAGCGTTCAATCTCTCTCCTACAATGAGCAGTTCTTC.

The gene calls are TRBV25-1 and TRBJ2-7; TRBD2 agrees at 11 bases. V was clipped by 6 bases and J by 2 bases; unmatched bases: 3. The germline CDR1 and CDR2 sequences are MGHDK and SYGVNS. CDR3 size: 14 residues. CDR3 DNA sequence: TGTGCCAGCAGGGGACTAGCGGAGACCTACGAGCAGTACTTC. Translation gives CASRGLAETYEQYF.

This chain connects TRBV3-1 (or the pseudogene TRBV3-2) to TRBJ2-5; 10 bases line up with TRBD1. This CDR3 contains 16 residues. Germline-derived CDR1 and CDR2 are LGHDT and YNNKEL (reference sequence). Losses at the gene ends were 4 bases for V and 5 bases for J; bases not matched to a gene: 10. CDR3 in DNA: TGTGCCAGCAGCCGAGAGCCGCGACAGGGGGCTGAGACCCAGTACTTC. Translating gives CASSREPRQGAETQYF.